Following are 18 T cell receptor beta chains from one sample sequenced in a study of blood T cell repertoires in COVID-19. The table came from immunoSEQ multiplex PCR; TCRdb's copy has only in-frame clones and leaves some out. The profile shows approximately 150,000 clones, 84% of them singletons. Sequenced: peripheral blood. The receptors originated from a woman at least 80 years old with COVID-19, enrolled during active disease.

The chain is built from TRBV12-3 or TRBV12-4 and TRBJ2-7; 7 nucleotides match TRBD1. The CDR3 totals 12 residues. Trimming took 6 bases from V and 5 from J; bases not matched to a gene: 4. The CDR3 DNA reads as TGTGCCAGCAGGGGACAGAGCGACGAGCAGTACTTC. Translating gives CASRGQSDEQYF.

The CDR3 nucleotides are TGCAGCGTTGAAGATCGTCACAGTGGTGGCTACACCTTC. It encodes CSVEDRHSGGYTF. V is TRBV29-1 and J is TRBJ1-2; D gene uncertain. The CDR3 is 13 residues long. CDR1 is SQVTM and CDR2 is ANQGSEA in the germline V gene. V gave up 0 bases and J gave up 7 bases, with 12 bases separating them.

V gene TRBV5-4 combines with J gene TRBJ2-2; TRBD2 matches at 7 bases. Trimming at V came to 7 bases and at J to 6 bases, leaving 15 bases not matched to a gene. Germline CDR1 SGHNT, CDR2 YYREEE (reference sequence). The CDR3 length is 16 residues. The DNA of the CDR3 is TGTGCCAGCGTAGACTTTGGGGGGGGTTACCCCGGGGAGCTGTTTTTT. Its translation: CASVDFGGGYPGELFF.

The CDR3 DNA is TGTGCCAGCAGCAGAACAGGGGGCCCCCTCTCCTACGAGCAGTACTTC. Its protein is CASSRTGGPLSYEQYF. V usage is TRBV7-9 and J usage is TRBJ2-7; TRBD1 agrees at 9 bases. CDR1 is SEHNR, CDR2 FQNEAQ, per germline (reference sequence). The CDR3 is made up of 16 amino acids. The V segment lost 5 bases and the J segment 0 bases; nucleotides outside the gene matches: 8.

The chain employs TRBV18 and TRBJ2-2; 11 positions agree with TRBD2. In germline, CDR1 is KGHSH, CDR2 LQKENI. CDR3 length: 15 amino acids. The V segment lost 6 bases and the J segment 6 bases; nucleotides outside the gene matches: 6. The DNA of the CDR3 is TGTGCCAGCTCTTCGACTAGCGGGGTGGCCGGGGAGCTGTTTTTT. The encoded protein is CASSSTSGVAGELFF.

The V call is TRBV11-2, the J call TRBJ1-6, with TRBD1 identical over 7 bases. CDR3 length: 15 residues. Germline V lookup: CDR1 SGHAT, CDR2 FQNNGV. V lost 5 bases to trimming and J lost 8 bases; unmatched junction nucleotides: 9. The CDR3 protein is CASSPRFTGDSPLHF. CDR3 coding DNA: TGTGCCAGCAGCCCGAGATTTACAGGGGATTCACCCCTCCACTTT.

CDR3 loop: CASSGGSGNTIYF. CDR3 DNA: TGTGCCAGCTCGGGGGGCTCTGGAAACACCATATATTTT. The chain carries TRBV11-2 and TRBJ1-3; D might be TRBD1 (5 bases). Between the trimmed V and J ends, which lost 8 bases and 0 bases, there was a span of 8 bases. The CDR3 runs to 13 residues. From germline, CDR1 is SGHAT and CDR2 FQNNGV.

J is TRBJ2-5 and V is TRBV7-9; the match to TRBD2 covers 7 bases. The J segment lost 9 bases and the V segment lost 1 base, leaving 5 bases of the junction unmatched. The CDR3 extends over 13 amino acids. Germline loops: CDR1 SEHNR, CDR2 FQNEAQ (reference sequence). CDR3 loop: CASSLGEGTAQYF. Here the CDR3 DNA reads TGTGCCAGCAGCTTAGGGGAGGGGACGGCCCAGTACTTC.

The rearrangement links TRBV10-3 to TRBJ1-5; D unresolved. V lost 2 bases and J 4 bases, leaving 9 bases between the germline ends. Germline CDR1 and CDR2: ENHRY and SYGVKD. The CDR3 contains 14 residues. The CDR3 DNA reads TGTGCCATCAGTGAGCAGCAGGTAAATCAGCCCCAGCATTTT. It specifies CAISEQQVNQPQHF.

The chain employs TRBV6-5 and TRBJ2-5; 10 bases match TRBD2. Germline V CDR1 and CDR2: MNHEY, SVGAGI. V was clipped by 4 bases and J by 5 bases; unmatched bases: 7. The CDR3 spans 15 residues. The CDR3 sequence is CASSFSGGAEETQYF. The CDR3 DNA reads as TGTGCCAGCAGTTTCAGCGGGGGGGCCGAGGAGACCCAGTACTTC.

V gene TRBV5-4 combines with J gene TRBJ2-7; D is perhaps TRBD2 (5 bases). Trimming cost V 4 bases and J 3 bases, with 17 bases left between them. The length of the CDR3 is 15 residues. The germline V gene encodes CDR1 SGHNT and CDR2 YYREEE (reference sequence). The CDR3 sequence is CASSPHGESLYEQYF. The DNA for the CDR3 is TGTGCCAGCAGCCCCCATGGGGAGTCCCTCTACGAGCAGTACTTC.

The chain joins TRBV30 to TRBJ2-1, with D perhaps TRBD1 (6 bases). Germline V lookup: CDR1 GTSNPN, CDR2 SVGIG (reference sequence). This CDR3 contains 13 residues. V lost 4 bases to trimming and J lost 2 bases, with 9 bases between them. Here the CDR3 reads CAWKAGAYNEQFF. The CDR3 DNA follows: TGTGCCTGGAAGGCAGGGGCCTACAATGAGCAGTTCTTC.

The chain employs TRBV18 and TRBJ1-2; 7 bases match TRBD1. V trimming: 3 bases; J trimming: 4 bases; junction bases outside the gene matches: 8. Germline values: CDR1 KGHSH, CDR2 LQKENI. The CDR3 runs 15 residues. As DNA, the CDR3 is TGTGCCAGCTCACCCCTAGACAGGGCAGGCTATGGCTACACCTTC. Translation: CASSPLDRAGYGYTF. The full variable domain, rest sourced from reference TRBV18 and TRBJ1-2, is NAGVMQNPRHLVRRRGQEARLRCSPMKGHSHVYWYRQLPEEGLKFMVYLQKENIIDESGMPKERFSAEFPKEGPSILRIQQVVRGDSAAYFCASSPLDRAGYGYTFGSGTRLTVV.

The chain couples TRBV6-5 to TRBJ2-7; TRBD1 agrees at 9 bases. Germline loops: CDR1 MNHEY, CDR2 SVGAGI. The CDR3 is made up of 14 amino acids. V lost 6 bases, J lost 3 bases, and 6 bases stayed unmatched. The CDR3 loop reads CASRRGQGVYEQYF. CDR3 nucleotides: TGTGCCAGCAGACGGGGACAGGGAGTCTACGAGCAGTACTTC.

The CDR3 loop reads CASSPRGRPNSPLHF. The CDR3 coding sequence is TGTGCCAGTAGTCCCCGGGGGAGGCCTAATTCACCCCTCCACTTT. The chain recombines TRBV19 with TRBJ1-6; TRBD1 is a possible D gene (5 bases). The CDR3 consists of 15 residues. Germline V gene lookup returns CDR1 LNHDA and CDR2 SQIVND (reference sequence). Trimming took 5 bases from V and 6 from J, leaving 14 bases between them. The full variable domain, in which reference TRBV19 and TRBJ1-6 provide the parts outside the CDR3, is DGGITQSPKYLFRKEGQNVTLSCEQNLNHDAMYWYRQDPGQGLRLIYYSQIVNDFQKGDIAEGYSVSREKKESFPLTVTSAQKNPTAFYLCASSPRGRPNSPLHFGNGTRLTVT.

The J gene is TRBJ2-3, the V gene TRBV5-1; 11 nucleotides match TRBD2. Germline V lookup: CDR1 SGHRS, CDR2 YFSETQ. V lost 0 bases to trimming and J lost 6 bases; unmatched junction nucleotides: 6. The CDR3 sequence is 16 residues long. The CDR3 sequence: CASSLAGLAVEDTQYF. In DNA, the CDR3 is TGCGCCAGCAGCTTGGCGGGACTAGCGGTGGAGGATACGCAGTATTTT.

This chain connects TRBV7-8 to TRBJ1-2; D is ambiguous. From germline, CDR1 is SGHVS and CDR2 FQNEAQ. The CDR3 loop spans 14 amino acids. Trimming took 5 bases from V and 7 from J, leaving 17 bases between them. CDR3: CASSARERNLGYTF. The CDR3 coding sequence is TGTGCCAGCAGCGCCCGGGAGCGAAATCTTGGCTACACCTTC.

The CDR3: CAISALFEQYF. The DNA for the CDR3 is TGTGCCATCAGTGCCCTCTTTGAGCAGTACTTC. This chain joins TRBV10-3 and TRBJ2-7; D is ambiguous. V shed 4 bases and J shed 7 bases, with 8 bases lying between them. CDR1 and CDR2 (germline): ENHRY, SYGVKD. This CDR3 is 11 amino acids long.